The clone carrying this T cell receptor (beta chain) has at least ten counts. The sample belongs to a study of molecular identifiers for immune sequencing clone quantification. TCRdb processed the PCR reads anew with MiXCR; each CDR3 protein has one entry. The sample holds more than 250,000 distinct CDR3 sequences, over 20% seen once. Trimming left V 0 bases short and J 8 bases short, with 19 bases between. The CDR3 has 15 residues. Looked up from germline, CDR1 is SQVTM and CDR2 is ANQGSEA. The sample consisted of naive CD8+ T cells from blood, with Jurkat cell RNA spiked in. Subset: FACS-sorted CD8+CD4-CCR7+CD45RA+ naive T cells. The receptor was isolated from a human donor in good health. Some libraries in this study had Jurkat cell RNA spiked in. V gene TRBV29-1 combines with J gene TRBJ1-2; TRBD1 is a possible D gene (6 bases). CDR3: CSVEDPRGWIRGYTF. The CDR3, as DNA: TGCAGCGTTGAAGATCCCAGGGGCTGGATTCGGGGCTACACCTTC.